This TCR beta chain stems from a study of identical twins. Germline V gene sequence: CDR1 SGHVS, CDR2 FNYEAQ. The V segment lost 5 bases and the J segment 4 bases; nucleotides outside the gene matches: 10. The CDR3 spans 16 residues. This clonotype was counted a few times. TCRdb called the 5' RACE reads again in MiXCR, with one record for every CDR3 protein. The table lists about 430,000 distinct CDR3 sequences, approximately 17% of them singletons. The origin of this receptor is a man over 45 in good health. The V and J genes are TRBV7-6 and TRBJ2-5; TRBD1 matches at 10 bases. Sequencing used naive T cells sorted from blood. In nucleotides, the CDR3 is TGTGCCAGCAGCCCCTTTTTTGGGACAGGGGCAGAGACCCAGTACTTC. Protein product: CASSPFFGTGAETQYF.